Below, 24 T cell receptor beta chains from the same sample are listed, as sequenced in a study of regulatory T cells in long-lasting Graves disease. Described time point: newly diagnosed GD, antithyroid drugs for less than 3 months. RNA isolated from PBMCs was used to make the TCR library. TCR beta libraries were built with iRepertoire HTBI primers and Arm-PCR of CDR3 regions. Using its own MiXCR run on the multiplex PCR reads, TCRdb lists one record per CDR3 protein. The sample gives 680,000 or so distinct CDR3 sequences, 16% of which show up once; about 17% is in the top ten. These data were also reused for a study on T cells in Graves' hyperthyroidism and ophthalmopathy.

The sample here was peripheral blood mononuclear cells (PBMCs), taken at new diagnosis, from a patient treated with antithyroid drugs. All receptors derive from a woman in her thirties with Graves disease.

Turning to this clonotype: A clone one base away is much larger, so this may be a read error. This rearrangement joins TRBV2 to TRBJ2-3; D unresolved. The V gene's germline CDR1 is SNHLY and CDR2 FYNNEI. CDR3 length equals 13 residues. V dropped 6 bases and J dropped 8 bases, with 15 bases sitting between them. In DNA form, the CDR3 reads TGTGCCAGCAGCAAGCAAACGGTGGGTACGCAGTATTTT. Its protein is CASSKQTVGTQYF.

This clonotype was picked up many times. This chain links TRBV29-1 with TRBJ2-1; D unresolved. This CDR3 contains 13 residues. V lost 6 bases to trimming and J lost 10 bases, with 19 bases between them. CDR1 SQVTM and CDR2 ANQGSEA come from the germline V gene. CDR3: CSVDLQDRQEQFF. As DNA, the CDR3 is TGCAGCGTCGACCTTCAGGACCGGCAGGAGCAGTTCTTC.

This chain uses TRBV12-3 or TRBV12-4 with TRBJ2-3, with 11 bases lining up with TRBD1. The ends lost 3 bases at V and 2 bases at J; junction bases unmatched: 4. This CDR3 has 16 amino acids. CDR3 sequence: CASSFRTGGSTDTQYF. In nucleotides, the CDR3 is TGTGCCAGCAGTTTTAGGACAGGGGGCTCCACAGATACGCAGTATTTT.

This clonotype was detected only a few times. V and J are TRBV20-1 and TRBJ1-5, with 8 bases identical to TRBD1. Germline loops: CDR1 DFQATT, CDR2 SNEGSKA (reference sequence). The CDR3 contains 15 residues. The junction had 9 bases not matched to a gene; V was cut back by 4 bases and J by 4 bases. CDR3 loop: CSAINSDRENQPQHF. In nucleotides, the CDR3 is TGCAGTGCTATAAATTCGGACAGGGAAAATCAGCCCCAGCATTTT.

Many counts were recorded for this clonotype. The V call is TRBV9, the J call TRBJ2-1, with D perhaps TRBD2 (6 bases). The CDR3 covers 15 residues. Between the trimmed V and J ends, which lost 1 base and 3 bases, there was a span of 11 bases. The germline V gene has CDR1 SGDLS and CDR2 YYNGEE. This CDR3 reads CASSVMAGNYNEQFF. The CDR3, as DNA: TGTGCCAGCAGCGTAATGGCGGGGAACTACAATGAGCAGTTCTTC.

In its sample, this clonotype was seen many times. The rearrangement links TRBV6-9 to TRBJ1-4, with TRBD1 identical over 10 bases. This CDR3 is built from 15 residues. Per germline, CDR1 MNHGY and CDR2 SVAAGI. The V gene end was trimmed by 2 bases and the J gene end by 7 bases; junction bases not matched to a gene: 4. The CDR3, as DNA: TGTGCCAGCAGTTATAGGACAGGGGGGGGTGAAAAACTGTTTTTT. As protein: CASSYRTGGGEKLFF.

This clonotype occurred a few times. The chain combines TRBV19 with TRBJ2-2, with D maybe TRBD1 (5 bases). The V gene's germline CDR1 is LNHDA and CDR2 SQIVND (reference sequence). The CDR3 has 17 residues. Trimming took off 6 bases at V and 5 bases at J, with 22 bases between the two ends. The CDR3 DNA is TGTGCCAGTAGCAGTCGATACTTTAGGGGCAGAACCGGGGAGCTGTTTTTT. Its protein product is CASSSRYFRGRTGELFF.

This clonotype was counted only a few times. This rearrangement joins TRBV19 to TRBJ2-1; D might be TRBD2 (7 bases). The CDR3 covers 15 residues. Germline CDR1 and CDR2: LNHDA and SQIVND (reference sequence). The V end lost 7 bases, the J end lost 10 bases, and 23 bases lay between the germline ends. The CDR3 nucleotides are TGTGCCAGTACCTCAATAGGGGGGGGGTTTGGAGAGCAGTTCTTC. Translated: CASTSIGGGFGEQFF.

The chain uses TRBV28 and TRBJ1-4; possibly TRBD1 for D (6 bases). The CDR3 is made up of 15 amino acids. V shed 7 bases and J shed 7 bases, with 19 bases lying between them. From germline, CDR1 is MDHEN and CDR2 SYDVKM. The CDR3 nucleotides read TGTGCCAGCACGTTGGCGGGGGGCGCGGGTGAAAAACTGTTTTTT. This encodes CASTLAGGAGEKLFF.

Many counts were recorded for this clonotype. The CDR3 loop reads CSAVAGSYNEQFF. CDR3 DNA sequence: TGCAGTGCTGTAGCGGGCTCCTACAATGAGCAGTTCTTC. V is TRBV20-1 and J is TRBJ2-1; 7 nucleotides agree with TRBD2. CDR3 length equals 13 residues. From germline, CDR1 is DFQATT and CDR2 SNEGSKA (reference sequence). V lost 5 bases, J lost 0 bases, and 1 base stayed unmatched.

This clonotype occurred many times. The V and J genes are TRBV5-1 and TRBJ1-1; weak D call: TRBD1 (5 bases). Germline V CDR1 and CDR2: SGHRS, YFSETQ. V lost 4 bases and J 4 bases, leaving 11 bases between the germline ends. The CDR3 runs to 13 residues. CDR3 DNA: TGCGCCAGCAGCCAGGGCGGTTCCACTGAAGCTTTCTTT. This encodes CASSQGGSTEAFF.

This clonotype was recorded many times. DNA of the CDR3: TGTGCCAGCAGCCCGGGACTAGCGGGAGCGGCAGATACGCAGTATTTT. Its protein product is CASSPGLAGAADTQYF. The chain has TRBV12-3 or TRBV12-4 and TRBJ2-3; 14 nucleotides agree with TRBD2. V lost 6 bases and J lost 4; bases outside the gene matches: 6. The CDR3 is made up of 16 amino acids.

The sample holds many counts of this clonotype. V usage is TRBV7-6 and J usage is TRBJ2-1; TRBD1 matches 10 bases. Germline V lookup: CDR1 SGHVS, CDR2 FNYEAQ. This CDR3 contains 14 residues. J gave up 14 bases and V 7 bases, and 14 bases lay outside the gene matches. Here the CDR3 reads CASNVDDGTGEKFF. CDR3 bases: TGTGCCAGCAATGTAGACGACGGGACAGGGGAGAAGTTCTTC.

The chain links TRBV3-1 to TRBJ2-2, with 8 bases that match TRBD1. CDR3 length equals 15 residues. Per the germline V gene, CDR1 is LGHDT and CDR2 is YNNKEL (reference sequence). With 4 bases clipped from V and 4 bases from J, the junction kept 5 bases outside the gene matches. The CDR3 reads CASSPLTGATGELFF. The CDR3, as DNA: TGTGCCAGCAGCCCTTTGACAGGGGCCACCGGGGAGCTGTTTTTT.

The V and J genes are TRBV6-2 or TRBV6-3 and TRBJ2-7; 8 nucleotides agree with TRBD1. Germline CDR1 reads MNHEY; CDR2 reads SVGEGT. CDR3 size: 15 residues. Trimming took 7 bases from V and 1 from J; bases not matched to a gene: 9. CDR3 residues: CASKFSGQVSYEQYF. The CDR3 DNA sequence: TGTGCCAGCAAGTTTTCGGGACAGGTGTCCTACGAGCAGTACTTC.

This clonotype was observed a handful of times. The chain couples TRBV7-9 to TRBJ2-6, with 8 bases that match TRBD2. The CDR3 totals 19 residues. Germline V gene data show CDR1 as SEHNR and CDR2 as FQNEAQ (reference sequence). Germline trimming cut 5 bases from V and 2 bases from J; bases unmatched to any gene: 14. CDR3 coding DNA: TGTGCCAGCAGCCCCCGGGGGGGCATTGGGGTGACTGGGGCCAACGTCCTGACTTTC. As protein: CASSPRGGIGVTGANVLTF. Based on the CDR3 plus reference TRBV7-9 and TRBJ2-6, the full variable domain is DTGVSQNPRHKITKRGQNVTFRCDPISEHNRLYWYRQTLGQGPEFLTYFQNEAQLEKSRLLSDRFSAERPKGSFSTLEIQRTEQGDSAMYLCASSPRGGIGVTGANVLTFGAGSRLTVL.

In this sample, this clonotype turned up many times. The V call is TRBV28, the J call TRBJ2-2; D is perhaps TRBD1 or TRBD2 (5 bases each). The V and J ends lost 6 bases and 1 base respectively, with 15 bases between them. Germline V lookup: CDR1 MDHEN, CDR2 SYDVKM. The CDR3 contains 16 residues. The CDR3 DNA sequence: TGTGCCAGCAGGGGGCTAGCCGACGGGAACACCGGGGAGCTGTTTTTT. Translation gives CASRGLADGNTGELFF. The full variable domain, its missing parts supplied by reference TRBV28 and TRBJ2-2, is DVKVTQSSRYLVKRTGEKVFLECVQDMDHENMFWYRQDPGLGLRLIYFSYDVKMKEKGDIPEGYSVSREKKERFSLILESASTNQTSMYLCASRGLADGNTGELFFGEGSRLTVL.

This clonotype has a count of ten or more. The chain employs TRBV7-2 and TRBJ1-1; a possible D gene is TRBD1 (6 bases). The CDR3 spans 15 residues. Germline CDR1 and CDR2: SGHTA and FQGNSA. Trimming left V 0 bases short and J 4 bases short, with 12 bases between. The CDR3 coding sequence is TGTGCCAGCAGCTTAGCGGTGGGGGCCGGCACTGAAGCTTTCTTT. Translating gives CASSLAVGAGTEAFF. Complete variable domain (other parts from reference TRBV7-2 and TRBJ1-1): GAGVSQSPSNKVTEKGKDVELRCDPISGHTALYWYRQSLGQGLEFLIYFQGNSAPDKSGLPSDRFSAERTGGSVSTLTIQRTQQEDSAVYLCASSLAVGAGTEAFFGQGTRLTVV.

This chain connects TRBV6-5 to TRBJ1-6, with D tentatively TRBD1 (5 bases). Trimming cost V 0 bases and J 7 bases, with 13 bases left between them. Per the germline V gene, CDR1 is MNHEY and CDR2 is SVGAGI. The CDR3 has 16 residues. The DNA of the CDR3 is TGTGCCAGCAGTTACTCGATATGGGGACCCAATTCACCCCTCCACTTT. Protein sequence: CASSYSIWGPNSPLHF.

V and J are TRBV5-1 and TRBJ2-1; TRBD2 matches 7 bases. This CDR3 spans 15 amino acids. Germline CDR1 is SGHRS and CDR2 is YFSETQ. V shed 4 bases, J shed 6 bases, and the junction held 10 bases outside the gene matches. CDR3 coding DNA: TGCGCCAGCAGCCACGGGGGAGGGATCCTCAATGAGCAGTTCTTC. Translation gives CASSHGGGILNEQFF.

This sequence joins TRBV7-8 and TRBJ2-5; tentatively, D is TRBD2 (5 bases). The ends were cut back, 3 bases at V and 5 bases at J, with 16 bases in the middle. CDR1 and CDR2 (germline): SGHVS, FQNEAQ. The CDR3 contains 15 residues. For the CDR3, the DNA is TGTGCCAGCAGCTTGCTGGACGGGAATGGGGAGACCCAGTACTTC. Its translation is CASSLLDGNGETQYF.

This clonotype was seen at least ten times. The V call is TRBV29-1, the J call TRBJ1-4; D may be TRBD1 (6 bases). Germline CDR1 reads SQVTM; CDR2 reads ANQGSEA. CDR3 length: 12 residues. V was shortened by 6 bases and J by 5 bases, with 10 bases between the two germline ends. The CDR3, as DNA: TGCAGCGTGAGGACAGTAAATGAAAAACTGTTTTTT. It specifies CSVRTVNEKLFF.

The rearrangement joins TRBV9 to TRBJ2-3; 9 nucleotides align to TRBD2. From germline, CDR1 is SGDLS and CDR2 YYNGEE. The junction had 9 bases not matched to a gene; V was cut back by 5 bases and J by 5 bases. This CDR3 region has 15 residues. DNA of the CDR3: TGTGCCAGCAGTAGTAGCGGGAGTTCTGGAGATACGCAGTATTTT. Residues: CASSSSGSSGDTQYF.

This clonotype appeared many times. The V call is TRBV10-3, the J call TRBJ2-3, with D hard to call. The CDR3 loop spans 15 amino acids. The germline V gene has CDR1 ENHRY and CDR2 SYGVKD. Trimming cost V 3 bases and J 0 bases, with 10 bases left between them. In nucleotides, the CDR3 is TGTGCCATCAGTGATGGTCGGCCCAGCACAGATACGCAGTATTTT. It translates to CAISDGRPSTDTQYF.